The 6 T cell receptor beta chains presented below share a single source sample, sequenced in a study of a mutant IDH1 vaccine in newly diagnosed glioma. Time point described: week 35, safety follow-up. Doses of 300 ug of mutant IDH1 20-mer peptide were given with topical imiquimod. These receptors are not linked to any known antigen. Sequenced by immunoSEQ multiplex PCR; TCRdb stores in-frame clones only, minus some. The sample lists some 60,000 clones; less than 90% were seen once. The input for sequencing was PBMCs, taken from a glioma patient whose treatment included an IDH1 peptide vaccine. These receptors were collected from a man aged 40-49 years with glioma.

This chain uses TRBV7-2 with TRBJ2-7, with 8 bases matching TRBD1. Germline CDR1 is SGHTA and CDR2 is FQGNSA. V shed 5 bases and J 2 bases; nucleotides not matched to a gene: 8. The CDR3 runs 15 residues. Here the CDR3 DNA reads TGTGCCAGCAGCCAAGGACAGGGATTGGCCTACGAGCAGTACTTC. This gives the protein CASSQGQGLAYEQYF.

This clone was seen only a few times. Here the CDR3 reads CASTSGYEQYF. Written as DNA, the CDR3 is TGTGCCAGCACTAGCGGCTACGAGCAGTACTTC. V usage is TRBV25-1 and J usage is TRBJ2-7; 7 nucleotides line up with TRBD2. The V and J ends lost 7 bases and 3 bases, in that order; junction bases with no gene match: 0. The germline CDR1 and CDR2 sequences are MGHDK and SYGVNS. There are 11 residues in the CDR3.

This clone was found a few times. The chain combines TRBV4-3 with TRBJ2-4; D not resolved. The length of the CDR3 is 13 residues. The V gene lost 1 base and the J gene lost 16 bases, with 17 bases spanning the gap. The germline V gene encodes CDR1 LGHNA and CDR2 YSLEER. The CDR3 coding sequence is TGCGCCAGCAGCCAAGGCCCCTGGGATTCCTTCTACTTC. It specifies CASSQGPWDSFYF.

CDR3 region: CASSSGGGELFF. CDR3 DNA sequence: TGTGCCAGCAGCTCCGGGGGCGGGGAGCTGTTTTTT. The chain links TRBV7-3 to TRBJ2-2; a weak D match, TRBD2 (6 bases). Germline CDR1 SGHTA, CDR2 FQGTGA. CDR3 length: 12 amino acids. Trimming stripped 4 bases from V and 7 bases from J, with 7 bases between.

The chain recombines TRBV5-6 with TRBJ2-5; D perhaps matches TRBD1 (5 bases). V gave up 4 bases and J gave up 7 bases, with 17 bases separating them. CDR3 length: 14 residues. Per germline, CDR1 SGHDT and CDR2 YYEEEE. The CDR3 nucleotides read TGTGCCAGCAGCCCTCGACAGCTCGGTGTGACCCAGTACTTC. Its translation: CASSPRQLGVTQYF.

The CDR3 reads CASSLLNRANEKLFF. CDR3 in DNA: TGTGCCAGCAGCTTATTGAACAGGGCAAATGAAAAACTGTTTTTT. V usage is TRBV7-9 and J usage is TRBJ1-4, with TRBD1 as a possible D gene (6 bases). CDR3 size: 15 residues. V was cut by 2 bases and J by 5 bases, with 12 bases left in between. Germline V gene lookup returns CDR1 SEHNR and CDR2 FQNEAQ (reference sequence).